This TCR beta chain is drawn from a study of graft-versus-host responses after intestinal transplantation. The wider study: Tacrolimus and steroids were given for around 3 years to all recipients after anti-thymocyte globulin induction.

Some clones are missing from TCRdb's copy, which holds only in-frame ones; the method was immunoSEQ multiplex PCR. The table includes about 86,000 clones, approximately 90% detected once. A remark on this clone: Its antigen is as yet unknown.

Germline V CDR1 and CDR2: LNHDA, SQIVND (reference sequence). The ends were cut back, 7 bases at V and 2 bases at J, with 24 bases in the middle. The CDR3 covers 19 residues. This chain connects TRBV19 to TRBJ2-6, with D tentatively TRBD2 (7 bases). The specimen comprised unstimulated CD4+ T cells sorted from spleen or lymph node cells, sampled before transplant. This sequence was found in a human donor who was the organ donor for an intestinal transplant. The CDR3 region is CASTSFLRGGGPGANVLTF. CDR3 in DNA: TGTGCCAGTACTTCTTTTCTAAGGGGCGGGGGCCCTGGGGCCAACGTCCTGACTTTC.